This is a list of T cell receptor beta chains from one sample in a study of blood T cells in healthy people across ages. In TCRdb, the 5' RACE reads were re-called with MiXCR into one record per CDR3 protein. The data contain about 970,000 distinct CDR3 sequences, around 54% of them singletons. What was sequenced was blood. The receptors shown here come from a woman aged 55-70 years in good health. CDR3s include the opening cysteine and the closing phenylalanine or tryptophan. A D gene is named only where the DNA matches it firmly. The size entry is marked missing in some rows and otherwise reads once, few, many or a size class.

size,V,J,D,CDR3,DNA
.,TRBV7-9,TRBJ2-3,.,CASSLEPGADTQYF,TGTGCCAGCAGCCTCGAACCAGGTGCAGATACGCAGTATTTT
.,TRBV9,TRBJ2-3,.,CASSESAVYTDTQYF,TGTGCCAGCAGCGAGTCAGCGGTATACACAGATACGCAGTATTTT
few,TRBV29-1,TRBJ2-5,.,CSVEGETQYF,TGCAGCGTTGAAGGGGAGACCCAGTACTTC
few,TRBV24-1,TRBJ2-3,.,CATSDQTHTDTQYF,TGTGCCACCAGTGATCAGACCCACACAGATACGCAGTATTTT
few,TRBV3-1,TRBJ1-2,.,CASSHGTTYGYTF,TGTGCCAGCAGCCATGGGACAACCTATGGCTACACCTTC
once,TRBV12-3/TRBV12-4,TRBJ2-3,TRBD2,CASSLGLALLSSTDTQYF,TGTGCCAGCAGTTTGGGACTAGCGTTGCTGTCCTCCACAGATACGCAGTATTTT
.,TRBV6-5,TRBJ1-1,.,CASSRGFENTEAFF,TGTGCCAGCAGTAGGGGATTCGAGAACACTGAAGCTTTCTTT
.,TRBV29-1,TRBJ2-2,TRBD2,CSVYVTSGSTGELFF,TGCAGCGTCTACGTTACTAGCGGGAGCACCGGGGAGCTGTTTTTT
.,TRBV6-5,TRBJ1-2,.,CASSYSEGDYGYTF,TGTGCCAGCAGTTACTCCGAAGGGGACTATGGCTACACCTTC
.,TRBV24-1,TRBJ2-7,.,CATSDASRDEQYF,TGTGCCACCAGTGACGCATCCAGGGATGAGCAGTACTTC
few,TRBV4-2,TRBJ2-7,.,CASSLGPSPSYEQYF,TGTGCCAGCAGCTTGGGGCCTAGCCCCTCCTACGAGCAGTACTTC
few,TRBV14,TRBJ2-7,TRBD1,CASSQWDRGYEQYF,TGTGCCAGCAGCCAATGGGACAGGGGCTACGAGCAGTACTTC